This T cell receptor beta chain was captured in a study of T cell responses to AZD1222 COVID-19 vaccine. Study background: Second-dose schedules of about 4 or about 12 weeks were combined.

This table comes from immunoSEQ multiplex PCR, and its TCRdb copy is limited to in-frame clones, with some not included. Of 130,000 to 150,000 clones in the sample, approximately 89% were seen once. The CDR3 spans 15 residues. Germline V gives CDR1 MNHEY, CDR2 SMNVEV (reference sequence). Trimming took 5 bases from V and 5 from J, leaving 15 bases between them. General observations from the study: Spike-specific TCRs gained breadth and depth after people received two AZD1222 doses. The study reported that nearly half of spike-specific TCRs target unmutated variant regions.

For this clone: Its antigen remains unknown.

The specimen was peripheral blood, collected on day 0 of AZD1222 vaccination. The clonotype comes from an adult in good health. The rearrangement joins TRBV27 to TRBJ1-4, with D uncertain. This CDR3 is CASSRSHQRNEKLFF. The DNA for the CDR3 is TGTGCCAGCAGTCGAAGTCACCAAAGGAATGAAAAACTGTTTTTT.